This T cell receptor beta chain was sequenced during a study of shared clonotypes between healthy human individuals. TCRdb keeps only in-frame clones here, not all; method: immunoSEQ multiplex PCR. Of just under 350,000 clones listed, 73% are singletons. The authors divided CD4+ cells into CD45RA+ naive and CD45RA-negative memory subsets. This sequence was found in a man between 25 and 39 years old in good health. Sequencing input: memory CD4+ T cells sorted from blood. The subset: CD45RA-negative fraction.

The CDR3 coding sequence is TGTGCCAGCAGTTCCATCCGGGACATAAGGAACACCGGGGAGCTGTTTTTT. It is translated as CASSSIRDIRNTGELFF. This chain uses TRBV7-9 with TRBJ2-2; a possible D gene is TRBD1 (6 bases). Germline CDR1 and CDR2: SEHNR and FQNEAQ (reference sequence). The CDR3 covers 17 residues. The V end was cut by 6 bases, the J end by 1 base, with 18 bases between. Full variable domain (remainder filled in from reference TRBV7-9 and TRBJ2-2): DTGVSQNPRHKITKRGQNVTFRCDPISEHNRLYWYRQTLGQGPEFLTYFQNEAQLEKSRLLSDRFSAERPKGSFSTLEIQRTEQGDSAMYLCASSSIRDIRNTGELFFGEGSRLTVL.